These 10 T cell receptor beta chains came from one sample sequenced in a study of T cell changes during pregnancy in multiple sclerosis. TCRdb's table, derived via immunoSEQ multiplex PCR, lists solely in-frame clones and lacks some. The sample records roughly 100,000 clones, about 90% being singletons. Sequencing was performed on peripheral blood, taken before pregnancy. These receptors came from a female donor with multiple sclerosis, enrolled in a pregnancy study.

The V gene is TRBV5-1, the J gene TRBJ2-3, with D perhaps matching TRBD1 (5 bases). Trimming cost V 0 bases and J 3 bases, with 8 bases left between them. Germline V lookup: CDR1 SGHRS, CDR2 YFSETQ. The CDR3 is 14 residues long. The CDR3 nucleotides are TGCGCCAGCAGCTTGGATCAGGGTACAGATACGCAGTATTTT. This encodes CASSLDQGTDTQYF.

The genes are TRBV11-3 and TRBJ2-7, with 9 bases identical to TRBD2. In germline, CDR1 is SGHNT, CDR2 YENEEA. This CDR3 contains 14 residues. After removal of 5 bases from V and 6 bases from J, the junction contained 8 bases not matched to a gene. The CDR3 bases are TGTGCCAGCAGCGTCGGCGGGAGGGAGGGCGAGCAGTACTTC. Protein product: CASSVGGREGEQYF. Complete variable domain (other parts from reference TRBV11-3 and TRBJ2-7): EAGVVQSPRYKIIEKKQPVAFWCNPISGHNTLYWYLQNLGQGPELLIRYENEEAVDDSQLPKDRFSAERLKGVDSTLKIQPAELGDSAVYLCASSVGGREGEQYFGPGTRLTVT.

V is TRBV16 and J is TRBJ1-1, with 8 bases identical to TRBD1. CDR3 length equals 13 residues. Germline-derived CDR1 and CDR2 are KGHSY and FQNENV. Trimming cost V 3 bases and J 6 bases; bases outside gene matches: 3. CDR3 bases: TGTGCCAGCAGCCAGTGGACAGGGTCTGAAGCTTTCTTT. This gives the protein CASSQWTGSEAFF. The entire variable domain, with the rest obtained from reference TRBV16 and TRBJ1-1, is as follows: GEEVAQTPKHLVRGEGQKAKLYCAPIKGHSYVFWYQQVLKNEFKFLISFQNENVFDETGMPKERFSAKCLPNSPCSLEIQATKLEDSAVYFCASSQWTGSEAFFGQGTRLTVV.

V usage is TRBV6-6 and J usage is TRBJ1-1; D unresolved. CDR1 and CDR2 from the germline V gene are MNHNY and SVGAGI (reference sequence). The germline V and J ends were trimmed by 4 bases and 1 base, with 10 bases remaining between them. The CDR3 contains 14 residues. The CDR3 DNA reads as TGTGCCAGCAGTTTGAAAAGCGGGAACACTGAAGCTTTCTTT. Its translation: CASSLKSGNTEAFF.

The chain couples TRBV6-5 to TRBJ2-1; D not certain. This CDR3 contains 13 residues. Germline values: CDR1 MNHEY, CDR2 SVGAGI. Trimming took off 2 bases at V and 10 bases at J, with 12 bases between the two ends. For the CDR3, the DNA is TGTGCCAGCAGTTACAGGCCAGGTAAAGAGCAGTTCTTC. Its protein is CASSYRPGKEQFF.

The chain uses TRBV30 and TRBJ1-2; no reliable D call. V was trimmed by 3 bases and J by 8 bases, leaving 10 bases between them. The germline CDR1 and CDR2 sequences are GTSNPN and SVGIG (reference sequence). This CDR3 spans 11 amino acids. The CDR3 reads CAWRGSRGYTF. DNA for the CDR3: TGTGCCTGGAGGGGGAGCAGAGGCTACACCTTC.

CDR3 sequence (DNA): TGTGCCAGCAGTAGGACTAGCGGGATAAAGAATGAGCAGTTCTTC. It yields the protein CASSRTSGIKNEQFF. The J gene is TRBJ2-1, the V gene TRBV27, with 12 bases lining up with TRBD2. The CDR3 runs to 15 residues. V lost 5 bases to trimming and J lost 7 bases; unmatched junction nucleotides: 6. Germline loops: CDR1 MNHEY, CDR2 SMNVEV (reference sequence).

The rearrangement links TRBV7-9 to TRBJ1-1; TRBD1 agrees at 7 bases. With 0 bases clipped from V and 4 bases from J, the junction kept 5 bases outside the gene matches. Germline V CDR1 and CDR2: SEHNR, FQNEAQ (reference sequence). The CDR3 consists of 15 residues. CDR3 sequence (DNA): TGTGCCAGCAGCTTAGCGGAGGGGGCGGTCACTGAAGCTTTCTTT. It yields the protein CASSLAEGAVTEAFF.

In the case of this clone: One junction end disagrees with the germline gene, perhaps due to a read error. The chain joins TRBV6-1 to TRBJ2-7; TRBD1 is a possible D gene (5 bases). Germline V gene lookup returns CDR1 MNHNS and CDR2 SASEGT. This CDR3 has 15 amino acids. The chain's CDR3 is CANSEAQGSSYEQYF. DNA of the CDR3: TGTGCCAACAGTGAAGCGCAGGGCAGCTCCTACGAGCAGTACTTC.

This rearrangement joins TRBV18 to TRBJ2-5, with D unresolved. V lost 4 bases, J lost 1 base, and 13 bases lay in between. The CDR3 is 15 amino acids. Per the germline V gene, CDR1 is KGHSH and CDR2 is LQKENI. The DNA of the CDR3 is TGTGCCAGCTCACATCCTACGGGTCGCCAAGAGACCCAGTACTTC. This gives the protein CASSHPTGRQETQYF.